Following are 29 T cell receptor beta chains from one sample sequenced in a study of blood T cells in healthy people across ages. Then a second PCR, running roughly 7 to 11 cycles, was carried out with a sample-barcoded 5' primer and a J-beta primer mix. MiXCR, applied by TCRdb to the 5' RACE reads, yields one record per CDR3 protein. This repertoire shows about 800,000 distinct CDR3 sequences, 20% to 25% found once; its top ten account for roughly 3.8%. These same records also appear under a second study, on T cells of mothers and their children.

Sequenced material: blood. Every receptor here comes from a boy aged 5-17 years in good health.

This clonotype was detected a few times. This chain connects TRBV28 to TRBJ2-7; 7 positions match TRBD1. Trimming at V came to 4 bases and at J to 3 bases, leaving 9 bases not matched to a gene. This CDR3 comprises 15 residues. CDR1 and CDR2 (germline): MDHEN, SYDVKM. CDR3 coding DNA: TGTGCCAGCAGTTGGACAGGCGGGCCCAGCTACGAGCAGTACTTC. Translating it yields CASSWTGGPSYEQYF.

A few counts support this clonotype. This chain links TRBV4-3 with TRBJ1-4, with 10 nucleotides matching TRBD1. Germline lookup yields CDR1 LGHNA and CDR2 YSLEER. V lost 4 bases and J lost 1; bases outside the gene matches: 3. The CDR3 runs to 16 residues. The CDR3: CASSRGDRGTNEKLFF. In nucleotides, the CDR3 is TGCGCCAGCAGCCGGGGGGACAGGGGAACTAATGAAAAACTGTTTTTT.

This chain uses TRBV9 with TRBJ2-5, with D perhaps given as TRBD1 or TRBD2 (5 bases each). The DNA end lines up better with TRBJ2-7; the J call may be wrong. This CDR3 is built from 14 residues. From germline, CDR1 is SGDLS and CDR2 YYNGEE. The CDR3 DNA reads as TGTGCCAGCAGCGTAGACGGGGCGACCTACGAGCAGTACTTC. This codes for CASSVDGATYEQYF.

The chain combines TRBV9 with TRBJ2-2, with a possible D match to TRBD1 (6 bases). Looked up from germline, CDR1 is SGDLS and CDR2 is YYNGEE. The CDR3 covers 14 residues. The V gene lost 0 bases and the J gene lost 4 bases, with 7 bases spanning the gap. CDR3 sequence: CASSVEQGTGELFF. DNA for the CDR3: TGTGCCAGCAGCGTAGAACAGGGCACCGGGGAGCTGTTTTTT.

There are a few counts of this clonotype. The chain uses TRBV2 and TRBJ1-5, with D possibly TRBD1 on 5 matching bases. Trimming took 1 base from V and 8 from J, leaving 12 bases between them. Per the germline V gene, CDR1 is SNHLY and CDR2 is FYNNEI. There are 14 residues in the CDR3. CDR3 amino acids: CASSEGQQLEPQHF. CDR3 sequence (DNA): TGTGCCAGCAGTGAAGGACAGCAGCTGGAGCCCCAGCATTTT.

This clonotype was observed a handful of times. This rearrangement joins TRBV6-6 to TRBJ1-2, with a tentative D call TRBD1 (6 bases). V was cut by 2 bases and J by 3 bases, with 10 bases left in between. In germline, CDR1 is MNHNY, CDR2 SVGAGI (reference sequence). The CDR3 totals 14 residues. The CDR3 DNA is TGTGCCAGCAGTTACGGGGGGGCAGACTATGGCTACACCTTC. Residues: CASSYGGADYGYTF.

The table lists this clonotype with a few counts. This chain uses TRBV7-9 with TRBJ2-7; TRBD2 matches at 12 bases. Germline V gene sequence: CDR1 SEHNR, CDR2 FQNEAQ (reference sequence). The CDR3 is 15 amino acids. V lost 2 bases to trimming and J lost 7 bases; unmatched junction nucleotides: 6. The CDR3 nucleotides read TGTGCCAGCAGCTTAAATCCTAGCGGGAGGGGTGAGCAGTACTTC. Amino acid sequence: CASSLNPSGRGEQYF.

The chain combines TRBV5-6 with TRBJ1-4, with D uncertain. CDR1 SGHDT and CDR2 YYEEEE come from the germline V gene. The CDR3 has 19 amino acids. With 4 bases removed from V and 4 bases from J, the gap between germline ends came to 26 bases. CDR3: CASSNDDLAIALHNEKLFF. CDR3 sequence (DNA): TGTGCCAGCAGCAACGATGACTTAGCGATCGCCTTACATAATGAAAAACTGTTTTTT. The entire variable domain, with the rest obtained from reference TRBV5-6 and TRBJ1-4, is as follows: DAGVTQSPTHLIKTRGQQVTLRCSPKSGHDTVSWYQQALGQGPQFIFQYYEEEERQRGNFPDRFSGHQFPNYSSELNVNALLLGDSALYLCASSNDDLAIALHNEKLFFGSGTQLSVL.

This clonotype was detected many times. V gene TRBV29-1 combines with J gene TRBJ2-5, with 12 bases lining up with TRBD2. The germline V gene encodes CDR1 SQVTM and CDR2 ANQGSEA. V shed 5 bases, J shed 7 bases, and the junction held 11 bases outside the gene matches. The CDR3 loop spans 15 amino acids. The CDR3 DNA is TGCAGCGTTCGACCGACTAGCGGGGGAGAAGGGACCCAGTACTTC. Protein sequence: CSVRPTSGGEGTQYF.

This clonotype was seen only a few times. The rearrangement joins TRBV28 to TRBJ2-5; 12 bases fit TRBD2. The ends lost 5 bases at V and 2 bases at J; junction bases unmatched: 6. CDR1 is MDHEN, CDR2 SYDVKM, per germline. The CDR3 has 16 amino acids. The DNA for the CDR3 is TGTGCCAGCAGTGTTTGGACTAGCGGGGAACAAGAGACCCAGTACTTC. It codes for CASSVWTSGEQETQYF.

The V call is TRBV27, the J call TRBJ2-5, with TRBD2 identical over 13 bases. CDR1 and CDR2 from the germline V gene are MNHEY and SMNVEV (reference sequence). The CDR3 runs 17 residues. V shed 3 bases, J shed 3 bases, and the junction held 7 bases outside the gene matches. In nucleotides, the CDR3 is TGTGCCAGCAGTTTGACCGGACTAGCGGGGGTCGAAGAGACCCAGTACTTC. Translation gives CASSLTGLAGVEETQYF.

The rearrangement links TRBV15 to TRBJ2-5, with D tentatively TRBD1 or TRBD2 (5 bases each). The CDR3 has 18 residues. In germline, CDR1 is LNHNV, CDR2 YYDKDF (reference sequence). V gave up 0 bases and J gave up 5 bases, with 22 bases separating them. CDR3 DNA: TGTGCCACCAGCAGAGATCTAAGGCCAGGGAGTATCCTGGAGACCCAGTACTTC. Its translation: CATSRDLRPGSILETQYF.

This clonotype was recorded many times. In DNA, the CDR3 is TGCGCCAGCAGCCAAGGAGAGCGCTACGAGCAGTACTTC. Amino acids: CASSQGERYEQYF. The V gene is TRBV4-3, the J gene TRBJ2-7; no reliable D call. The CDR3 has 13 residues. Trimming took 1 base from V and 3 from J, leaving 7 bases between them. Germline V CDR1 and CDR2: LGHNA, YSLEER.

This clonotype was recorded a few times. The chain is built from TRBV20-1 and TRBJ2-7; either TRBD1 or TRBD2 may supply D (5 bases each). The ends were cut back, 3 bases at V and 4 bases at J, with 7 bases in the middle. The CDR3 is 11 amino acids. In germline, CDR1 is DFQATT, CDR2 SNEGSKA (reference sequence). CDR3 amino acids: CSARGEYEQYF. The CDR3 nucleotides read TGCAGTGCTAGGGGGGAATACGAGCAGTACTTC.

V is TRBV21-1 and J is TRBJ2-5. TRBV21-1 is an annotated pseudogene. The CDR3 is made up of 13 amino acids. CDR3 sequence (DNA): TGTGCCAGCAGTTACGGCTTACAAGAGACCCAGTACTTC. Residues: CASSYGLQETQYF.

The V and J genes are TRBV29-1 and TRBJ2-7, with D possibly being TRBD2 (6 bases). The CDR3 is made up of 15 amino acids. Germline CDR1 reads SQVTM; CDR2 reads ANQGSEA. The V end lost 4 bases, the J end lost 0 bases, and 16 bases lay between the germline ends. CDR3 sequence reads: CSVVGRAGNSYEQYF. The DNA of the CDR3 is TGCAGCGTTGTCGGAAGGGCGGGAAACTCCTACGAGCAGTACTTC.

V usage is TRBV15 and J usage is TRBJ2-1, with D perhaps matching TRBD2 (6 bases). There are 15 residues in the CDR3. The V end lost 0 bases, the J end lost 5 bases, and 11 bases lay between the germline ends. CDR1 is LNHNV and CDR2 is YYDKDF in the germline V gene (reference sequence). The CDR3 DNA reads as TGTGCCACCAGCAGAGAACCTAGCGCCCACAATGAGCAGTTCTTC. This encodes CATSREPSAHNEQFF.

V usage is TRBV20-1 and J usage is TRBJ2-7, with 10 positions matching TRBD2. The CDR3 is made up of 14 amino acids. The V gene's germline CDR1 is DFQATT and CDR2 SNEGSKA (reference sequence). Trimming cost V 3 bases and J 3 bases; bases outside gene matches: 5. In nucleotides, the CDR3 is TGCAGTGCTAGGTGGCTAGCGGGAGACTACGAGCAGTACTTC. Translating gives CSARWLAGDYEQYF.

In this sample, this clonotype turned up once. The chain recombines TRBV7-6 with TRBJ2-7; 10 nucleotides line up with TRBD2. CDR3 length equals 15 residues. Germline CDR1 reads SGHVS; CDR2 reads FNYEAQ. The junction had 1 base not matched to a gene; V was cut back by 2 bases and J by 0 bases. The DNA of the CDR3 is TGTGCCAGCAGCTTAACTAGCGGGGACTCCTACGAGCAGTACTTC. It translates to CASSLTSGDSYEQYF.

This clonotype was recorded a few times. The chain uses TRBV6-6 and TRBJ1-1; D not certain. The V end lost 10 bases, the J end lost 6 bases, and 21 bases lay between the germline ends. The germline CDR1 and CDR2 sequences are MNHNY and SVGAGI (reference sequence). This CDR3 has 14 residues. The CDR3 DNA follows: TGTGCCACAGTTACGAGTCGGACCCACGCTGAAGCTTTCTTT. Translating it yields CATVTSRTHAEAFF.

V usage is TRBV28 and J usage is TRBJ2-7; D is possibly TRBD1 (6 bases). Germline values: CDR1 MDHEN, CDR2 SYDVKM. The V gene lost 7 bases and the J gene lost 3 bases, with 13 bases spanning the gap. The CDR3 runs 13 residues. The CDR3 region has the DNA TGTGCCAGCAACGTGCAGGGGCGCTACGAGCAGTACTTC. Translating it yields CASNVQGRYEQYF.

The rearrangement uses TRBV20-1 and TRBJ2-5, with 11 bases matching TRBD2. Judging by the DNA end, TRBJ2-1 fits better; the J call may be wrong. CDR3 length: 15 residues. Germline values: CDR1 DFQATT, CDR2 SNEGSKA (reference sequence). The CDR3 loop is CSASSVSTSGSFQFF. The CDR3 DNA is TGCAGTGCTAGTAGCGTGTCCACTAGCGGGAGCTTTCAGTTCTTC.

This chain links TRBV5-6 with TRBJ1-2; 7 nucleotides align to TRBD1. Germline V gives CDR1 SGHDT, CDR2 YYEEEE. This CDR3 has 14 residues. With 2 bases clipped from V and 4 bases from J, the junction kept 5 bases outside the gene matches. CDR3 sequence: CASSFSGQPYGYTF. In nucleotides, the CDR3 is TGTGCCAGCAGCTTTTCGGGACAGCCCTATGGCTACACCTTC.

This clonotype was picked up a small number of times. This chain joins TRBV5-1 and TRBJ1-5; D is uncertain. CDR3 length: 13 residues. Trimming removed 2 bases at V and 9 bases at J, with 12 bases between. Germline CDR1 is SGHRS and CDR2 is YFSETQ. The CDR3 reads CASSFEGLRPQHF. Written as DNA, the CDR3 is TGCGCCAGCAGCTTTGAAGGCCTGAGGCCCCAGCATTTT.

V usage is TRBV7-6 and J usage is TRBJ2-1; 8 bases fit TRBD1. This CDR3 has 15 residues. Germline V gives CDR1 SGHVS, CDR2 FNYEAQ. The J segment lost 5 bases and the V segment lost 5 bases, leaving 8 bases of the junction unmatched. The CDR3, as DNA: TGTGCCAGCAGCATACTTGGGACAGGTAACAATGAGCAGTTCTTC. Amino acids: CASSILGTGNNEQFF.

The rearrangement uses TRBV29-1 and TRBJ2-3, with 7 bases aligning to TRBD2. The CDR3 has 16 amino acids. CDR1 and CDR2 (germline): SQVTM, ANQGSEA. V dropped 7 bases and J dropped 1; count of bases not matched to a gene: 14. In DNA form, the CDR3 reads TGCAGCGCTACCGGAGGCGCGGGAGATCGCACAGATACGCAGTATTTT. This gives the protein CSATGGAGDRTDTQYF.

A few counts support this clonotype. Here the CDR3 reads CSARDLPKRQTQYF. The CDR3 DNA reads as TGCAGTGCTAGAGATCTGCCTAAGCGCCAGACCCAGTACTTC. The chain combines TRBV20-1 with TRBJ2-5; D gene ambiguous. Trimming took off 0 bases at V and 6 bases at J, with 14 bases between the two ends. CDR3 length: 14 amino acids. Germline lookup yields CDR1 DFQATT and CDR2 SNEGSKA (reference sequence).

The chain combines TRBV29-1 with TRBJ2-3, with 10 bases lining up with TRBD2. This CDR3 has 12 residues. CDR1 SQVTM and CDR2 ANQGSEA come from the germline V gene. V lost 7 bases, J lost 4 bases, and 2 bases stayed unmatched. CDR3 loop: CSGTSGPDTQYF. The CDR3 DNA reads as TGCAGCGGGACTAGCGGTCCAGATACGCAGTATTTT.

Only a few counts were recorded for this clonotype. The chain recombines TRBV6-5 with TRBJ2-5; 8 bases line up with TRBD1. The germline gives CDR1 MNHEY, CDR2 SVGAGI. The CDR3 has 13 amino acids. V dropped 6 bases and J dropped 4; count of bases not matched to a gene: 4. DNA for the CDR3: TGTGCCAGCAGCCGGACAGGGATAGAGACCCAGTACTTC. The encoded protein is CASSRTGIETQYF.